The 25 T cell receptor beta chains reported below all come from one sample, sequenced in a study of vaccination effects on CD4 cells after COVID-19. The protocol was immunoSEQ multiplex PCR, while the TCRdb copy is restricted to in-frame clones and leaves out a portion. The table shows just under 75,000 clones, with approximately 75% occurring only once. Viral peptide pool expansion of antigen-specific CD4+ T cells preceded sequencing in the ViraFEST assay. Once cultured for about 9 days, the cells underwent separation to obtain CD4+ T cells. Having tested negative for nucleocapsid antibodies, the vaccine recipients showed no prior SARS-CoV-2 infection. These TCRs are of unknown antigen specificity. The sample was CD4+ T cells from PBMCs cultured with HCoV-NL63 spike peptides, taken before COVID-19 vaccination. The receptor set was obtained from a human donor who received a COVID-19 vaccine.

The chain recombines TRBV6-5 with TRBJ2-5; maybe TRBD1 (6 bases). The CDR3 consists of 13 residues. V dropped 6 bases and J dropped 5 bases, with 13 bases sitting between them. Germline CDR1 reads MNHEY; CDR2 reads SVGAGI. The CDR3 DNA follows: TGTGCCAGCAGGTCCACGAGGGGGGAGACCCAGTACTTC. Protein: CASRSTRGETQYF.

Remarks on this clone: The sample carries other DNA sequences with the same CDR3. The chain uses TRBV28 and TRBJ1-2, with 7 nucleotides matching TRBD1. V was pared by 5 bases and J by 8 bases, with 8 bases of the junction left unmatched. The CDR3 has 13 residues. Germline-derived CDR1 and CDR2 are MDHEN and SYDVKM. In DNA form, the CDR3 reads TGTGCCAGCAGTCCAGACAGGGTTCGAGGCTACACCTTC. Its protein product is CASSPDRVRGYTF.

V and J are TRBV15 and TRBJ2-6; D might be TRBD1 or TRBD2, each matching 5 bases. The CDR3 extends over 16 amino acids. V was trimmed by 6 bases and J by 1 base, leaving 13 bases between them. Germline-derived CDR1 and CDR2 are LNHNV and YYDKDF (reference sequence). The CDR3 is CATRGEGVSGANVLTF. The CDR3 nucleotides are TGTGCCACCAGGGGGGAAGGGGTTTCTGGGGCCAACGTCCTGACTTTC.

This chain uses TRBV25-1 with TRBJ1-1, with D possibly TRBD1 on 5 matching bases. CDR3 length equals 13 residues. Deletions cut 4 bases from V and 6 bases from J, with 12 bases between. Germline CDR1 and CDR2: MGHDK and SYGVNS. The CDR3: CASSGRDAAEAFF. In DNA form, the CDR3 reads TGTGCCAGCAGTGGCCGGGACGCAGCTGAAGCTTTCTTT.

The chain links TRBV6-7 to TRBJ2-7; 11 bases align to TRBD1. TRBV6-7 is an ORF; its function is uncertain. The CDR3 sequence is 14 residues long. V lost 11 bases and J lost 0; bases outside the gene matches: 6. CDR3 DNA sequence: TGTGCCCTCCGGGGGACAGGGGGCTCCTACGAGCAGTACGTC. Protein: CALRGTGGSYEQYV.

This clone was seen only a few times. This sequence joins TRBV12-3 or TRBV12-4 and TRBJ1-2; D ambiguous. V lost 5 bases, J lost 4 bases, and 5 bases lay in between. CDR3 length: 11 residues. The CDR3 coding sequence is TGTGCCAGCAGTCCGGGCTATGGCTACACCTTC. This encodes CASSPGYGYTF.

This sequence joins TRBV21-1 and TRBJ1-2; the tabulated D call, TRBD1, remains unverified against the DNA. TRBV21-1 has pseudogene status. This CDR3 region has 14 residues. In DNA, the CDR3 is TGTGCCAGCAGCAAAAGGGACAGGGACTATGGCTACACCTTC. Translation gives CASSKRDRDYGYTF.

The chain has TRBV18 and TRBJ2-5; D remains unclear. The CDR3 totals 14 residues. V lost 0 bases to trimming and J lost 5 bases, with 10 bases between them. Per germline, CDR1 KGHSH and CDR2 LQKENI. This CDR3 is CASSPPARRETQYF. In DNA, the CDR3 is TGTGCCAGCTCACCACCAGCTCGTAGGGAGACCCAGTACTTC.

This clone was detected only once. At one of its ends the junction is not consistent with the germline gene, which may arise from a read error. The rearrangement links TRBV6-2 or TRBV6-3 to TRBJ1-2; D call uncertain. The CDR3 is made up of 14 amino acids. The germline V gene has CDR1 MNHEY and CDR2 SVGEGT. CDR3 residues: CASNPSAVNFGYTF. The CDR3 coding sequence is TGTGCCAGCAACCCTTCGGCGGTGAACTTTGGCTACACCTTC.

The rearrangement uses TRBV4-1 and TRBJ2-2; D ambiguous. The V end was cut by 4 bases, the J end by 2 bases, with 5 bases between. The CDR3 loop spans 13 amino acids. Germline V lookup: CDR1 MGHRA, CDR2 YSYEKL. The CDR3: CASSRPNTGELFF. As DNA, the CDR3 is TGCGCCAGCAGCCGGCCAAACACCGGGGAGCTGTTTTTT.

The V call is TRBV5-1, the J call TRBJ2-3, with D possibly being TRBD1 or TRBD2 (5 bases each). This CDR3 comprises 15 residues. Trimming took off 1 base at V and 1 base at J, with 10 bases between the two ends. CDR1 and CDR2 from the germline V gene are SGHRS and YFSETQ. The CDR3 protein is CASSLIGTRTDTQYF. The DNA for the CDR3 is TGCGCCAGCAGCTTGATTGGGACCCGCACAGATACGCAGTATTTT.

This CDR3 is CSVETRKGATGELFF. CDR3 nucleotides: TGCAGCGTTGAAACGCGAAAGGGAGCCACCGGGGAGCTGTTTTTT. The rearrangement links TRBV29-1 to TRBJ2-2; possible D gene TRBD2, 5 bases. V was clipped by 2 bases and J by 4 bases, with 14 bases between them. CDR3 length: 15 residues. Per the germline V gene, CDR1 is SQVTM and CDR2 is ANQGSEA.

This clone was counted between two and nine times. The chain couples TRBV29-1 to TRBJ2-2, with D unclear. Germline assignment: CDR1 SQVTM and CDR2 ANQGSEA. The CDR3 is 13 residues long. V gave up 5 bases and J gave up 4 bases, with 11 bases separating them. The CDR3 DNA reads as TGCAGCGTTTACACCGGTAGCACCGGGGAGCTGTTTTTT. Translation gives CSVYTGSTGELFF.

V is TRBV3-1 (or the pseudogene TRBV3-2) and J is TRBJ2-3, with 8 bases aligning to TRBD1. V shed 5 bases, J shed 6 bases, and the junction held 10 bases outside the gene matches. CDR1 LGHDT and CDR2 YNNKEL come from the germline V gene (reference sequence). This CDR3 spans 15 amino acids. CDR3 amino acids: CASSTRQGSADTQYF. The CDR3 nucleotides are TGTGCCAGCAGCACCCGACAGGGGTCGGCGGATACGCAGTATTTT.

The V gene is TRBV5-1, the J gene TRBJ1-4; TRBD1 aligns across 7 bases. The CDR3 has 15 amino acids. The J segment lost 4 bases and the V segment lost 5 bases, leaving 8 bases of the junction unmatched. CDR1 SGHRS and CDR2 YFSETQ come from the germline V gene. The CDR3 region is CASSYGTADNEKLFF. The DNA of the CDR3 is TGCGCCAGCAGTTATGGGACAGCCGATAATGAAAAACTGTTTTTT.

The chain recombines TRBV18 with TRBJ1-1; D is ambiguous. Trimming took 4 bases from V and 3 from J, leaving 15 bases between them. From germline, CDR1 is KGHSH and CDR2 LQKENI. The CDR3 runs 15 residues. The CDR3 protein is CASSLIDTGYTEAFF. CDR3 coding DNA: TGTGCCAGCTCACTCATCGATACGGGGTACACTGAAGCTTTCTTT.

V and J are TRBV24-1 and TRBJ1-6; the D is unclear. CDR3 length equals 14 residues. Trimming took 5 bases from V and 6 from J, leaving 10 bases between them. In germline, CDR1 is KGHDR, CDR2 SFDVKD. Here the CDR3 DNA reads TGTGCCACCAGTGCGAGACCGGGTAATTCACCCCTCCACTTT. Translated: CATSARPGNSPLHF.

J is TRBJ1-4 and V is TRBV29-1; D is possibly TRBD1 (5 bases). Germline lookup yields CDR1 SQVTM and CDR2 ANQGSEA. CDR3 size: 12 residues. Deletions cut 6 bases from V and 4 bases from J, with 9 bases between. The CDR3 sequence is CSVGTNNEKLFF. For the CDR3, the DNA is TGCAGCGTCGGGACTAATAATGAAAAACTGTTTTTT.

The chain couples TRBV7-2 to TRBJ2-3; possibly TRBD2 for D (7 bases). The ends were cut back, 2 bases at V and 8 bases at J, with 26 bases in the middle. Germline V gene sequence: CDR1 SGHTA, CDR2 FQGNSA. CDR3 length: 18 residues. CDR3 amino acids: CASSLTPGLGGGLGTQYF. Here the CDR3 DNA reads TGTGCCAGCAGCTTAACCCCCGGGTTGGGGGGGGGCCTTGGTACGCAGTATTTT.

The chain carries TRBV12-3 or TRBV12-4 and TRBJ1-3; no clear D. Trimming shortened V by 1 base and J by 7 bases, and 5 bases separated the two germline ends. The CDR3 is made up of 12 amino acids. The CDR3 DNA follows: TGTGCCAGCAGTTTAGGGCGGAACACCATATATTTT. Translation gives CASSLGRNTIYF.

This clone was observed a handful of times. The chain links TRBV28 to TRBJ1-2; D gene uncertain. V lost 7 bases, J lost 8 bases, and 20 bases lay in between. This CDR3 spans 14 amino acids. Germline values: CDR1 MDHEN, CDR2 SYDVKM. As DNA, the CDR3 is TGTGCCAGCAACCAATACCCGGGCTCGCCCGGCTACACCTTC. It codes for CASNQYPGSPGYTF.

The chain has TRBV6-6 and TRBJ2-7; D is uncertain. The germline V gene has CDR1 MNHNY and CDR2 SVGAGI (reference sequence). The CDR3 length is 15 residues. V shed 5 bases and J shed 0 bases, with 14 bases lying between them. The CDR3 sequence: CASSPSGPGSYEQYV. In DNA form, the CDR3 reads TGTGCCAGCAGTCCCTCCGGGCCGGGCTCCTACGAGCAGTACGTC.

The V gene is TRBV19, the J gene TRBJ2-2, with D possibly matching TRBD1 (6 bases). Trimming shortened V by 6 bases and J by 7 bases, and 30 bases separated the two germline ends. Germline V gives CDR1 LNHDA, CDR2 SQIVND (reference sequence). There are 19 residues in the CDR3. CDR3 sequence reads: CASSLNRPWDITFLGELFF. CDR3 in DNA: TGTGCCAGTAGCCTTAACCGTCCCTGGGACATCACTTTTCTCGGGGAGCTGTTTTTT. The variable domain in full, with the rest retrieved from reference TRBV19 and TRBJ2-2, is DGGITQSPKYLFRKEGQNVTLSCEQNLNHDAMYWYRQDPGQGLRLIYYSQIVNDFQKGDIAEGYSVSREKKESFPLTVTSAQKNPTAFYLCASSLNRPWDITFLGELFFGEGSRLTVL.

The chain links TRBV6-2 or TRBV6-3 to TRBJ1-5; 8 nucleotides agree with TRBD1. Germline CDR1 reads MNHEY; CDR2 reads SVGEGT. CDR3 length equals 15 residues. Germline trimming cut 5 bases from V and 2 bases from J; bases unmatched to any gene: 5. The CDR3: CASSPGQGGNQPQHF. The CDR3 nucleotides are TGTGCCAGCAGTCCCGGACAGGGCGGCAATCAGCCCCAGCATTTT.

The V call is TRBV6-1, the J call TRBJ2-7, with 7 bases that match TRBD1. The CDR3 is 13 residues long. V shed 2 bases, J shed 9 bases, and the junction held 7 bases outside the gene matches. Germline loops: CDR1 MNHNS, CDR2 SASEGT. The CDR3 spells CASSETQGLLQYV. The CDR3 DNA sequence: TGTGCCAGCAGTGAAACACAGGGGCTATTGCAGTACGTC.